These T cell receptor beta chains were read from a single sample in a study of T-cell memory formation after mild COVID-19. TCRdb passed the 5' RACE reads through MiXCR, listing each CDR3 protein once. The sample lists 200,000 to 250,000 distinct CDR3 sequences; 15% were seen once. The specimen sequenced was PBMCs or a T cell subset sorted from them (not recorded which). The receptors were sampled from an adult woman who had mild COVID-19 (a few samples of this study predate the infection). Cell type and time point are not known. CDR3s include the opening cysteine and the closing phenylalanine or tryptophan. Clone size is shown for a subset of rows, as once, few, many or a class of expanded clone.

>-|TRBV6-5|TRBJ1-2
CASSYSTGGGYGYTF
>few|TRBV7-6|TRBJ2-2
CASSLGRTGTGELFF
>-|TRBV6-2/TRBV6-3|TRBJ2-5
CASSYGQRDDSETQYF
>many|TRBV27|TRBJ2-5
CASSPAGGPRETQYF
>few|TRBV6-4|TRBJ2-7
CASSDGAGANYEQYF
>few|TRBV7-9|TRBJ2-1
CASSLGGSTDPQFF
>-|TRBV10-3|TRBJ1-6
CAITGTALGNSLLHF
>-|TRBV29-1|TRBJ2-3
CSVDTPQGADTQYF
>-|TRBV24-1|TRBJ1-2
CATSDFRDGKYGYTF
>few|TRBV6-1|TRBJ1-4
CASSEGTGATNEKLFF
>-|TRBV24-1|TRBJ2-3
CATSDASLTPRRTDTQYF
>-|TRBV5-1|TRBJ2-6
CASSLAGISSGANVLTF
>few|TRBV27|TRBJ2-1
CASSLAGAGSYNEQFF
>few|TRBV6-5|TRBJ2-7
CASSRQGWEQYF
>many|TRBV12-3/TRBV12-4|TRBJ2-3
CASSPRGDTQYF
>-|TRBV10-3|TRBJ1-1
CAISGTGAGVSFF
>-|TRBV15|TRBJ1-2
CATSREAQTNYGYTF
>-|TRBV12-3/TRBV12-4|TRBJ2-7
CASREGGVRYEQYF
>-|TRBV7-9|TRBJ2-1
CASSLVGPVNEQFF
>-|TRBV7-6|TRBJ2-1
CASSRPGTARNEQFF
>few|TRBV7-9|TRBJ1-4
CASSLAGSSEKLFF
>many|TRBV7-9|TRBJ2-7
CASSLDWGEQYF
>many|TRBV6-1|TRBJ2-3
CASRTGGKTDTQYF
>-|TRBV6-5|TRBJ2-7
CASSYSARRSTEQYF
>-|TRBV2|TRBJ1-4
CASGPKTGTGEKLFF
>-|TRBV12-3/TRBV12-4|TRBJ1-5
CASSFRQVYSNQPQHF
>-|TRBV5-1|TRBJ1-1
CASSHTRNTEAFF
>few|TRBV7-8|TRBJ2-7
CASSPRTGEYEQYF
>many|TRBV20-1|TRBJ2-6
CSASRGGSSGANVLTF
>-|TRBV29-1|TRBJ1-2
CSVLPDRVFGYGYTF
>-|TRBV12-3/TRBV12-4|TRBJ1-2
CASYGYRAEGYTF
>-|TRBV6-2/TRBV6-3|TRBJ2-2
CASSANTGELFF
>few|TRBV18|TRBJ1-1
CASHHIPDNTEAFF
>-|TRBV29-1|TRBJ1-2
CSVDMDGYTF
>-|TRBV29-1|TRBJ2-7
CSVPWWGRIDEQYF
>-|TRBV5-1|TRBJ1-1
CASSLVARENTEAFF
>-|TRBV5-1|TRBJ1-4
CASSYSGGYEKLFF
>-|TRBV27|TRBJ2-1
CASSDRVRSKNEQFF
>-|TRBV12-3/TRBV12-4|TRBJ1-2
CASSPTRTQLVYGYTF
>-|TRBV11-2|TRBJ2-1
CASSPGVGRTNEQFF
>once|TRBV11-1|TRBJ2-2
CASRLAGGVGELFF
>few|TRBV6-2/TRBV6-3|TRBJ1-2
CASSYRSGRNTF
>-|TRBV11-2|TRBJ2-1
CASSLQGAGHNEQFF
>-|TRBV27|TRBJ2-1
CASSGQSVRKQFF
>few|TRBV10-3|TRBJ2-1
CAISESTSGYNEQFF
>-|TRBV10-3|TRBJ1-5
CAISSRGAGQPQHF
>once|TRBV6-1|TRBJ1-5
CASSDGIPQPQHF
>few|TRBV4-2|TRBJ2-7
CASSQTGTGRHEQYF
>-|TRBV19|TRBJ1-2
CASSRSMYGYTF
>-|TRBV7-9|TRBJ2-3
CASSLNADTQYF
>-|TRBV29-1|TRBJ2-3
CSALSGTGEGDTQYF
>few|TRBV29-1|TRBJ2-5
CSVAPTSGETQYF
>-|TRBV27|TRBJ1-2
CASARDADYGYTF